This T cell receptor (beta chain) stems from a study of OX40 agonist ivuxolimab in advanced cancers. The method was immunoSEQ multiplex PCR; TCRdb's version includes in-frame clones alone and lacks a portion of them. The sample shows about 79,000 clones, roughly 92% of them seen only once. The trim removed 5 bases at V and 3 bases at J, leaving 6 bases unmatched. The germline V gene encodes CDR1 MNHEY and CDR2 SVGAGI. This CDR3 region has 14 residues. The sample was CD4+ or CD8+ T cells sorted from blood, taken in a trial of the OX40 agonist ivuxolimab. The J gene is TRBJ2-7, the V gene TRBV6-5; the match to TRBD1 covers 8 bases. This receptor was taken from an adult with an advanced solid tumor such as melanoma, head and neck, liver or kidney cancer. CDR3 bases: TGTGCCAGCAGTCCACAGGGGGTCGTCTACGAGCAGTACTTC. The encoded protein is CASSPQGVVYEQYF.